The rows below give T cell receptor beta chains drawn from one sample of a study of T cells in localized non-small cell lung cancer. Profiled with immunoSEQ multiplex PCR; TCRdb holds only in-frame clones, not every one. The sample lists some 14,000 clones, around nine tenths occurring once. Material: peripheral blood mononuclear cells, obtained before any cancer treatment. The receptors stem from a man between 40 and 70 years old with stage III lung adenocarcinoma. CDR3s include the opening cysteine and the closing phenylalanine or tryptophan. The order of the fields is J gene, clone size, CDR3 length, V gene, D gene, CDR3 protein, CDR3 DNA. A D gene is named only where the DNA matches it firmly. Size is omitted from some rows. Given values are once, few, many or a class for expanded clones.

TRBJ1-1 NA 14 TRBV5-1 NA CASSLEQGNTEAFF TGCGCCAGCAGCTTGGAACAGGGGAACACTGAAGCTTTCTTT
TRBJ2-7 NA 13 TRBV9 NA CASSPLGSYEQYF TGTGCCAGCAGCCCTCTCGGCTCCTACGAGCAGTACTTC
TRBJ2-1 NA 17 TRBV28 TRBD2 CASSGRRIAGPNNEQFF TGTGCCAGCAGCGGAAGGAGAATAGCGGGGCCAAACAATGAGCAGTTCTTC
TRBJ2-3 NA 14 TRBV30 TRBD2 CAWSSGRMADTQYF TGTGCCTGGAGCAGCGGGAGAATGGCAGATACGCAGTATTTT
TRBJ2-3 NA 17 TRBV27 TRBD2 CASTPRLAGGPWDTQYF TGTGCCAGCACCCCCCGGCTAGCGGGAGGGCCGTGGGATACGCAGTATTTT
TRBJ1-1 NA 14 TRBV13 NA CASSLRGLSTEAFF TGTGCCAGCAGCTTAAGGGGGTTGAGCACTGAAGCTTTCTTT
TRBJ2-5 NA 14 TRBV5-8 TRBD2 CASKVGEGQETQYF TGTGCCAGCAAGGTCGGGGAGGGGCAAGAGACCCAGTACTTC
TRBJ1-2 few 14 TRBV4-1 NA CASSQDTGAVSYTF TGCGCCAGCAGCCAAGATACGGGGGCTGTGAGCTACACCTTC
TRBJ2-7 NA 15 TRBV19 TRBD1 CASSIVGQVSYEQYF TGTGCCAGTAGTATCGTGGGACAGGTATCCTACGAGCAGTACTTC
TRBJ2-3 NA 16 TRBV28 TRBD2 CASSLGTSGVTDTQYF TGTGCCAGCAGTCTCGGGACTAGCGGGGTTACAGATACGCAGTATTTT
TRBJ1-4 NA 12 TRBV6-1 NA CASGKGGEKLFF TGTGCCAGCGGAAAGGGTGGTGAAAAACTGTTTTTT
TRBJ2-7 NA 15 TRBV7-9 NA CASSPILQGTHEQYF TGTGCCAGCAGCCCCATCCTCCAGGGCACCCACGAGCAGTACTTC
TRBJ2-7 few 17 TRBV7-9 NA CASSQGVAGPSSYEQYF TGTGCCAGCAGCCAGGGGGTAGCGGGACCTAGCTCCTACGAGCAGTACTTC
TRBJ1-5 NA 16 TRBV28 NA CASSSPRGDRNQPQHF TGTGCCAGCAGTTCACCCCGAGGGGATCGCAATCAGCCCCAGCATTTT
TRBJ2-7 NA 16 TRBV28 TRBD1 CASSQFPGQGGYEQYF TGTGCCAGCAGTCAATTCCCGGGACAGGGGGGGTACGAGCAGTACTTC
TRBJ1-1 NA 17 TRBV4-2 NA CASSHPTGWTRGTEAFF TGTGCCAGCAGCCACCCGACAGGTTGGACCCGCGGCACTGAAGCTTTCTTT
TRBJ1-5 NA 13 TRBV7-9 NA CASSSNSNQPQHF TGTGCCAGCAGCTCAAATAGCAATCAGCCCCAGCATTTT
TRBJ1-5 NA 15 TRBV27 NA CASSLTSDGNQPQHF TGTGCCAGCAGTTTGACCTCGGACGGCAATCAGCCCCAGCATTTT
TRBJ1-2 NA 15 TRBV10-3 TRBD1 CAISGTGVESDGYTF TGTGCCATCAGTGGTACAGGGGTGGAAAGTGATGGCTACACCTTC
TRBJ2-5 NA 17 TRBV11-2 NA CASSQLRGTDLQETQYF TGTGCCAGCAGCCAGCTCCGGGGGACGGACTTACAAGAGACCCAGTACTTC
TRBJ1-1 few 16 TRBV7-6 TRBD1 CASSLAGGKGNTEAFF TGTGCCAGCAGCTTAGCAGGGGGCAAGGGGAACACTGAAGCTTTCTTT
TRBJ1-5 few 17 TRBV6-1 TRBD1 CASSGPRGTVPNQPQHF TGTGCCAGCAGTGGGCCGAGGGGGACAGTACCGAATCAGCCCCAGCATTTT
TRBJ1-4 NA 15 TRBV6-5 NA CASSYSSGKAEKLFF TGTGCCAGCAGTTACTCCAGCGGGAAGGCCGAAAAACTGTTTTTT
TRBJ2-3 NA 14 TRBV7-2 NA CASSKQLTTDTQYF TGTGCCAGCAGCAAACAACTTACCACAGATACGCAGTATTTT
TRBJ1-5 NA 15 TRBV28 NA CASNTRGSVNQPQHF TGTGCCAGCAATACCCGGGGTAGCGTCAATCAGCCCCAGCATTTT
TRBJ1-2 NA 15 TRBV28 NA CASRLDRFSNYGYTF TGTGCCAGCAGACTTGACAGGTTCTCGAACTATGGCTACACCTTC
TRBJ2-7 NA 14 TRBV18 TRBD1 CASSPGQGSYEQYF TGTGCCAGCTCACCGGGACAGGGATCCTACGAGCAGTACTTC
TRBJ1-3 NA 19 TRBV19 TRBD1 CASSAFGTGALQPGNTIYF TGTGCCAGTAGTGCTTTCGGGACAGGGGCCCTTCAACCTGGAAACACCATATATTTT